This T cell receptor (beta chain) came from a study of tumor-infiltrating lymphocytes in primary liver carcinoma. Points on this clonotype: Here the CDR3 omits its conserved ending phenylalanine or tryptophan, so a read error is the likely source.

TCR beta cDNA was prepared out of around 460 ng total RNA by means of a constant-region primer. The TCR beta library was amplified through three nested multiplex PCR rounds in a modified ARM-PCR procedure. Use of TRBV1-TRBV30 forward primers with a C-beta reverse primer characterized the first two PCR rounds, which lasted approximately 11 cycles each. TCRdb redid the calling of the multiplex PCR reads with MiXCR, one entry per CDR3 protein. This sample carries over 35,000 distinct CDR3 sequences, 73% of them seen once, and the ten largest clones take about 18%. Both RNA and DNA were isolated together from around 20-30 mg of bulk tissue that had not been sorted. Chronic HBV infection, untreated so far, was present in the patients. Germline CDR1 reads MGHRA; CDR2 reads YSYEKL. The CDR3 contains 14 residues.

The sequence derives from a man aged 35-49 years with primary liver carcinoma and hepatitis B virus infection. V and J are TRBV4-1 and TRBJ1-1; D call uncertain. Sequencing used liver tumor tissue from sampling region 2. Subset: tumor region T2, inferior pole. Written as DNA, the CDR3 is TGCGCCAGCAGCCACATATCTGAAGACACTGGAGCTTTCCTT. As protein: CASSHISEDTGAFL.